A selection of T cell receptor beta chains follows, all from one sample in a study of T cells in Graves' hyperthyroidism and ophthalmopathy. TCRdb re-derived calls from the multiplex PCR reads in MiXCR, one entry per CDR3 protein. This table holds about 290,000 distinct CDR3 sequences, around 19% found once. Material: blood. These receptors all stem from a man aged 50 or older with Graves' ophthalmopathy. CDR3s include the opening cysteine and the closing phenylalanine or tryptophan. The D gene is left open where the match is weak. Only some rows state a clone size, as once, few, many or a class for expanded clones.

TRBV6-6	TRBJ2-1	-	TRBD1	TGTGCCAGCAGTACCTCGACAGGGGTCTACAATGAGCAGTTCTTC	CASSTSTGVYNEQFF
TRBV20-1	TRBJ1-5	-	-	TGCAGTGCTAGTCACGGGGCAATGAGCAATCAGCCCCAGCATTTT	CSASHGAMSNQPQHF
TRBV7-9	TRBJ2-3	-	-	TGTGCCAGCAGCGAAGGGGGGCGCCCTAGCACAGATACGCAGTATTTT	CASSEGGRPSTDTQYF
TRBV28	TRBJ1-3	few	-	TGTGCCAGCAGACTGGGAAACACCATATATTTT	CASRLGNTIYF
TRBV15	TRBJ2-4	once	-	TGTGCCACCAGCAGAGATCGGGAAAACATTCAGTACTTC	CATSRDRENIQYF
TRBV30	TRBJ2-7	-	TRBD2	TGTGCCTGGAGTATGACTAGCGATCCTTCCTACGAGCAGTACTTC	CAWSMTSDPSYEQYF
TRBV3-1	TRBJ2-5	many	-	TGTGCCAGCAGCCCACCCTCCCGGGAGACCCAGTACTTC	CASSPPSRETQYF
TRBV11-2	TRBJ2-7	many	TRBD1	TGTGCCACCAACGCCCTCGGGACAGACGCCTACGAGCAGTACTTC	CATNALGTDAYEQYF
TRBV6-1	TRBJ2-7	few	-	TGTGCCAGCTCTCTTGGGGACCAGACCTACGAGCAGTACTTC	CASSLGDQTYEQYF
TRBV14	TRBJ2-5	-	TRBD2	TGTGCCAGCTCCCAGTGGGAGGCTAGCGGGTTTCAAGAGACCCAGTACTTC	CASSQWEASGFQETQYF
TRBV6-5	TRBJ2-7	few	TRBD2	TGTGCCAGCAGTGACTCGACTAGCGGGGCCTACGAGCAGTACTTC	CASSDSTSGAYEQYF
TRBV12-3/TRBV12-4	TRBJ1-2	-	-	TGTGCCAGCAGTCCTAACTACAGGGATGGCTACACCTTC	CASSPNYRDGYTF
TRBV3-1	TRBJ1-2	few	-	TGTGCCAGCAGCCAAGGGCAGCTAGATGGCTACACCTTC	CASSQGQLDGYTF
TRBV3-1	TRBJ2-1	-	TRBD2	TGTGCCAGCAGCCAACCGCTAGCGGGAGCGTCCTACAATGAGCAGTTCTTC	CASSQPLAGASYNEQFF
TRBV7-2	TRBJ1-2	many	-	TGTGCCAGCAGCTTAGTCCCTCTTAGGGGGGGCTACACCTTC	CASSLVPLRGGYTF
TRBV28	TRBJ2-7	-	TRBD2	TGTGCCAGCAGTTTTGTAGCGGGAAGCTCCTACGAGCAGTACTTC	CASSFVAGSSYEQYF
TRBV28	TRBJ2-7	-	-	TGTGCCCACACCCCCACAGGGACCCGAAACGAGCAGTACTTC	CAHTPTGTRNEQYF
TRBV6-2/TRBV6-3	TRBJ2-7	few	-	TGTGCCAGCAGCCCGGTTGGAGGTCCCTCCTACGAGCAGTACTTC	CASSPVGGPSYEQYF
TRBV12-3/TRBV12-4	TRBJ2-7	-	TRBD2	TGTGCCAGCAGTTTAACACTAGCGGGATCCTACGAGCAGTACTTC	CASSLTLAGSYEQYF
TRBV28	TRBJ2-1	-	-	TGTGCCAGCAGAGCGGACTCCTACAATGAGCAGTTCTTC	CASRADSYNEQFF
TRBV24-1	TRBJ2-1	few	-	TGTGCCACCAGAGGCTACAGTGGACAAGGTGAGCAGTTCTTC	CATRGYSGQGEQFF
TRBV6-1	TRBJ2-5	many	TRBD2	TGTGCCAGCAAACCCATCGGCGGGACTAGCGCCGGGGAGACCCAGTACTTC	CASKPIGGTSAGETQYF
TRBV4-2	TRBJ2-5	-	TRBD1	TGTGCCAGCAGCCAAGAGCCGGGACAGGGAGGGGAGACCCAGTACTTC	CASSQEPGQGGETQYF
TRBV28	TRBJ2-3	few	-	TGTGCCAGCAGTTTAGGGACTGGGCCTTACACAGATACGCAGTATTTT	CASSLGTGPYTDTQYF
TRBV7-2	TRBJ1-6	-	-	TGTGCCAGCAGCTTAGCGTCAGTTTCACCCCTCCACTTT	CASSLASVSPLHF
TRBV30	TRBJ2-7	many	TRBD2	TGTGCCTGGACCCTAGCGGGAGGATCCTACGAGCAGTACTTC	CAWTLAGGSYEQYF
TRBV9	TRBJ2-2	few	TRBD2	TGTGCCAGCAGCGTAGTGTCTAGCGGGAGGGCCGGGGAGCTGTTTTTT	CASSVVSSGRAGELFF
TRBV9	TRBJ2-1	-	-	TGTGCCAGCAGCGTAGAGGTTACCTCCTACAATAAGCAGTTCTTC	CASSVEVTSYNKQFF
TRBV28	TRBJ2-7	few	TRBD1	TGTGCCAGCAGAGGAGCCGGGACAGGGGTCTCCTACGAGCAGTACTTC	CASRGAGTGVSYEQYF
TRBV18	TRBJ2-6	-	TRBD2	TGTGCCAGCTCACCCGAAAGAGCGGGAGGGCCTTCTGGGGCCAACGTCCTGACTTTC	CASSPERAGGPSGANVLTF
TRBV28	TRBJ2-1	many	TRBD2	TGTGCCAGCAGTTCGCCGGGACTAGCGGGAGTTCGCAATGAGCAGTTCTTC	CASSSPGLAGVRNEQFF
TRBV7-9	TRBJ2-3	-	-	TGTGCCGGGCAGGGGGGGCGCGGTGCAGATACGCAGTATTTT	CAGQGGRGADTQYF
TRBV28	TRBJ2-2	-	TRBD1	TGTGCCAGCAGTTCACAGGACAGGGGCTTTCCCGGGGAGCTGTTTTTT	CASSSQDRGFPGELFF
TRBV3-1	TRBJ2-2	many	-	TGTGCCAGCAGCCAACTGTGGACCGGGGAGCTGTTTTTT	CASSQLWTGELFF
TRBV28	TRBJ2-7	many	-	TGTGCCAGCAGTTTACCACAGGGTGGGTCGTACGAGCAGTACTTC	CASSLPQGGSYEQYF
TRBV20-1	TRBJ2-3	many	-	TGCAGTGCTAGAGAACGAAAGGGTGTAGGCACAGATACGCAGTATTTT	CSARERKGVGTDTQYF
TRBV28	TRBJ1-5	-	-	TGTGCCAGCAGTTTACCGGGACGTAATCAGCCCCAGCATTTT	CASSLPGRNQPQHF
TRBV12-3/TRBV12-4	TRBJ2-7	many	-	TGTGCCAGCATAAATAGCGGCAGCTCCTACGAGCAGTACTTC	CASINSGSSYEQYF
TRBV11-2	TRBJ2-7	many	-	TGTGCCAGCAGCTTCCTAGGGCCATACGAGCAGTACTTC	CASSFLGPYEQYF